This T cell receptor (beta chain) originates from a study of blood T cell repertoires in COVID-19 (dated by TCRdb to 2020 to 2021). For the wider study: Samples from collaborators originated in the United States, Italy and Spain and spanned both the acute and convalescent phases of COVID-19. The prospective study material was composed of cDNA or gDNA derived from T cells, B-cell-depleted T cells, or PBMCs. Deeply sampled blood TCRbeta repertoires from subjects exposed to, actively infected with, or recovered from COVID-19 were included in the dataset. The repertoires were released in a freely available public database meant as a resource for research on the immune response to SARS-CoV-2. The samples were drawn from the first 160 participants of the ongoing ImmuneRACE study and from about 1,200 subjects provided by 6 global collaborators. A de-identified subject ID, COVID-19 status, age in years and sex were almost always included in the sample metadata. Where available, HLA class I and class II types were obtained from metadata supplied by the sample provider rather than from assay-based typing.

TCRbeta CDR3 regions were amplified from genomic DNA using the immunoSEQ Assay, a bias-controlled multiplex PCR. The authors' pipeline ran thus. The number of nucleated cells in each sample was estimated from the amplification of reference gene primers within the assay. To quantify the absolute abundance of each unique TCRbeta CDR3 rearrangement, sequence reads were collapsed and filtered. For each sample, productive Simpson clonality was calculated as the square root of Simpson's diversity index over productive rearrangements. In its TCRdb copy, this immuneACCESS table keeps in-frame sequences only and misses some clones. Where compared with another copy, unresolved V genes explain less than half of these, and the others have no known cause. The D gene and trimming were derived from the DNA, and the V and J assignments and clone size from that table. Here the sample has approximately 260,000 clones; 89% occur a single time. 1.5% to 2% of the sample rests with the top ten.

The full study reports these points: How much clinical and demographic metadata was included differed by source and by participant, and the metadata was provided uncurated.

Participants in the prospective study were enrolled through a virtual design, were aged about 18 to 90 years, and lived in 24 United States geographic areas. In the prospective study, participants were assigned to cohorts based on the clinical history participants reported in a screening survey and a study questionnaire. Recovered participants in ImmuneRACE Cohort 3 were defined by two consecutive negative NP/OP PCR tests, clearance by a healthcare professional, or resolution of symptoms. In the prospective study, whole blood, serum and a nasopharyngeal or oropharyngeal swab were collected from each participant by mobile phlebotomists. Participants in the prospective study had the option to provide additional blood draws and questionnaires over a roughly 2-month period. Before DNA extraction, prospective study blood samples were shipped either frozen or at room temperature. CDR1 SGHAT and CDR2 FQNNGV were looked up in the germline V gene. The junction shows trimming of 6 bases on V and 5 bases on J, and the gene matches do not reach 8 bases of it. The CDR3 sequence holds 14 residues, the cysteine and phenylalanine included. The entry retains the CDR3 DNA only, 42 bases that are in frame from base 1.

A remark on this clone: What antigen it recognizes has not been identified. Per-nucleotide qualities are absent, and no much larger clonotype sits a single base away.

This receptor was taken from a woman aged 55-69 years who had recovered from COVID-19. The chain couples TRBV11-2 to TRBJ2-5; a stretch of 8 junction bases matches TRBD1. Sequenced sample: PBMCs or T cells enriched from blood (not recorded which). The sequenced DNA: TGTGCCAGCAGTCCCAGGGGGCAGGGGGAGACCCAGTACTTC. It codes for CASSPRGQGETQYF. Joined to the reference TRBV11-2 and TRBJ2-5 proteins, this CDR3 gives the full variable domain: EAGVAQSPRYKIIEKRQSVAFWCNPISGHATLYWYQQILGQGPKLLIQFQNNGVVDDSQLPKDRFSAERLKGVDSTLKIQPAKLEDSAVYLCASSPRGQGETQYFGPGTRLLVL.